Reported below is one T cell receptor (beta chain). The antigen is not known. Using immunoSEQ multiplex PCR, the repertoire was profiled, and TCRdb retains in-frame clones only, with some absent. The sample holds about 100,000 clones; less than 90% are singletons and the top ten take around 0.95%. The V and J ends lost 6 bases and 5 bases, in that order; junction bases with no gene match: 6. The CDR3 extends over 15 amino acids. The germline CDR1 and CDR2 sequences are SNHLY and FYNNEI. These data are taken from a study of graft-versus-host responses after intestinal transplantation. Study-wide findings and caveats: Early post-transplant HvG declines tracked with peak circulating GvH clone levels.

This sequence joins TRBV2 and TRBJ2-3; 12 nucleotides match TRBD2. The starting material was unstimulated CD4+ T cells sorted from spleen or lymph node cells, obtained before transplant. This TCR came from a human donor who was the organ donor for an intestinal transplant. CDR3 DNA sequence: TGTGCCAGCAGCGCTAGCGGGGGGGCGAGAGATACGCAGTATTTT. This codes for CASSASGGARDTQYF.